This T cell receptor (beta chain) was recorded in a study of T cell repertoires in cytomegalovirus infection. Overall study context: HLA-C-restricted CMV epitopes, recently identified, and well-studied HLA-B-restricted ones were used by the study. CMV infection and matching HLA type were both indicated by public TCR beta signatures.

Germline CDR1 and CDR2: DFQATT and SNEGSKA (reference sequence). This CDR3 has 15 amino acids. V gave up 5 bases and J gave up 6 bases; unmatched junction bases: 15. TCRdb redid the calling of the reads with MiXCR, one entry per CDR3 protein. The table records some 120,000 distinct CDR3 sequences, around 32% of them present only once. A note on this clonotype: Its target is unknown.

V gene TRBV20-1 combines with J gene TRBJ2-7; TRBD2 aligns across 8 bases. Here the sequenced sample was CD8+ T cells from cultured PBMCs, taken from culture after CMV antigen stimulation. This clonotype originated in a human donor in good health (CMV status not recorded). Some clones in this sample may be carry-over from other donors' samples. CDR3 residues: CSASSRGDNGLEQYF. The CDR3, as DNA: TGCAGTGCTTCATCGCGGGGGGATAACGGGCTCGAGCAGTACTTC.